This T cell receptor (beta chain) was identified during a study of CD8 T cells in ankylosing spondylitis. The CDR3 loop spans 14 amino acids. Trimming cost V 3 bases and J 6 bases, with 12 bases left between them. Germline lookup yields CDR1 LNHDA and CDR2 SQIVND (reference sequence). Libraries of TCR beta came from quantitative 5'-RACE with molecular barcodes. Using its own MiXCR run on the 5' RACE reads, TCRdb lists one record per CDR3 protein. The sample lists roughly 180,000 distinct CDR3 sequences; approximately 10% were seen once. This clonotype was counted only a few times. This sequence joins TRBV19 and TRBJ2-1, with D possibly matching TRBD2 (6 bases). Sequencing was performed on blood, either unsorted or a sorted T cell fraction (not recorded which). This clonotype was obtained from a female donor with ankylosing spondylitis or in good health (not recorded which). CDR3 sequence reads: CASSIGGVGNEQFF. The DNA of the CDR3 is TGTGCCAGTAGTATTGGAGGGGTGGGCAATGAGCAGTTCTTC.